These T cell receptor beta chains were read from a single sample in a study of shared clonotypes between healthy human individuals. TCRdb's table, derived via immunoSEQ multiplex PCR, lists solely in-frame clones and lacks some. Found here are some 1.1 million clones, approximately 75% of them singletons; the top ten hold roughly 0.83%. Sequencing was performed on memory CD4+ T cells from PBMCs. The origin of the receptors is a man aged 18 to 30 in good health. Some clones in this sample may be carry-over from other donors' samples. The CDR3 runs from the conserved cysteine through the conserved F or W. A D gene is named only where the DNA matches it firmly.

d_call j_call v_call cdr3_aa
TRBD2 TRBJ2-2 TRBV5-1 CASSSLTGLAGTGELFF
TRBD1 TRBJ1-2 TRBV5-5 CASSLWTGVYGYTF
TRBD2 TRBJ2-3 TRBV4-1 CASSNGRALTDTQYF
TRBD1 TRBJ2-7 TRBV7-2 CASSSPDRATYEQYF
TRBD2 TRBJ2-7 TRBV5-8 CASTSRLAGYEQYF
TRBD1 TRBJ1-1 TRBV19 CASIRDRQTEAFF
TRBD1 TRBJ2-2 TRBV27 CASSLQGTGGTGELFF
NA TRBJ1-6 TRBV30 CAWRQGPSPLHF
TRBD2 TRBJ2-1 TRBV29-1 CSAGTSGRGGQFF
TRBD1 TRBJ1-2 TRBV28 CASSSGGGGYTF
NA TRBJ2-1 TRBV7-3 CASSPTGDGGYNEQFF
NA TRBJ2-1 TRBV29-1 CSVGLRGEQFF
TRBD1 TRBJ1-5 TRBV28 CASSRGQGINQPQHF
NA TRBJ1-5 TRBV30 CAWSVRGFLNQPQHF
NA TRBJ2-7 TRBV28 CASSLAESHEQYF
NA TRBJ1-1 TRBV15 CATSRDQGVAEAFF
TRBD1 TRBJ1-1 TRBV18 CASSPNRQGLNTEAFF
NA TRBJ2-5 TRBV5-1 CASARDQETQYF
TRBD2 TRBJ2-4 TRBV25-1 CASSEQRGGGVNIQYF
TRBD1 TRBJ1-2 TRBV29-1 CSVEQGAGFYGYTF
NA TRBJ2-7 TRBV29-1 CSVGGFDREQYF
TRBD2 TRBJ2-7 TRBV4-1 CASSQGRMGLAGEVYEQYF
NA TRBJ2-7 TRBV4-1 CASSQAALANSYEQYF
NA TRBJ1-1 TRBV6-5 CASSYGPEAFF
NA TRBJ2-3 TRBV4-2 CASSQHSDTQYF
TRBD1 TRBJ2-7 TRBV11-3 CASSPSGTGSYEQYF
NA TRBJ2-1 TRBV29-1 CSVERTNEQFF
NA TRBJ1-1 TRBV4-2 CASSQDLGQPATEAFF
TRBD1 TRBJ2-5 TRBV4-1 CSSSQDPDRIETQYF
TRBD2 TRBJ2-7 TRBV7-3 CASSASGLSSYEQYF
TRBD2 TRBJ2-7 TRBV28 CASSFEREGYEQYF
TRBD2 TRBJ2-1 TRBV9 CASSVGTRPYEQFF
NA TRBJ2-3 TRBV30 CAWSVLYPTDTQYF
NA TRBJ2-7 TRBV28 CASSFPGSTSYEQYF
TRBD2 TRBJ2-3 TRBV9 CASSVLGGLAGVDTQYF
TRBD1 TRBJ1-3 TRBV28 CASSLSGQGSGNTIYF
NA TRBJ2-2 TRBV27 CASSPKGRGGMSAGELFF
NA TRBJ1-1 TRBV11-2 CASSLGGPKAFF
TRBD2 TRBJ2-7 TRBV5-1 CASSPGGTSDPYEQYF
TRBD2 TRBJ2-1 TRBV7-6 CASSKPGLVAGEQFF
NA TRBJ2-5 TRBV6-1 CASSEARFAGPQETQYF
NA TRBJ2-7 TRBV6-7 CALLDVQEQYF
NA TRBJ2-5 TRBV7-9 CASSLSGTKETQYF
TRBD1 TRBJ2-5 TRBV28 CASSPRTGGGETQYF
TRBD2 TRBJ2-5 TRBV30 CAWSVLAGVGTQYF
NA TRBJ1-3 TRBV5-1 CASSAGAGNTIYF
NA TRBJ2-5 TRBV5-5 CASSLVGTRASVRYF
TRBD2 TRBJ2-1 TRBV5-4 CAGSLSGIAEQFF
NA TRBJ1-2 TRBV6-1 CASREGQAYGYTF
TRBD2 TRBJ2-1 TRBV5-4 CASSAGVRDEQFF
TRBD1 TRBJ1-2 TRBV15 CATSRGQGIYNYGYTF
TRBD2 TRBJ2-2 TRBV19 CASMGLAGGSGELFF
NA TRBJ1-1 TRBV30 CAWSLGRLNTEAFF